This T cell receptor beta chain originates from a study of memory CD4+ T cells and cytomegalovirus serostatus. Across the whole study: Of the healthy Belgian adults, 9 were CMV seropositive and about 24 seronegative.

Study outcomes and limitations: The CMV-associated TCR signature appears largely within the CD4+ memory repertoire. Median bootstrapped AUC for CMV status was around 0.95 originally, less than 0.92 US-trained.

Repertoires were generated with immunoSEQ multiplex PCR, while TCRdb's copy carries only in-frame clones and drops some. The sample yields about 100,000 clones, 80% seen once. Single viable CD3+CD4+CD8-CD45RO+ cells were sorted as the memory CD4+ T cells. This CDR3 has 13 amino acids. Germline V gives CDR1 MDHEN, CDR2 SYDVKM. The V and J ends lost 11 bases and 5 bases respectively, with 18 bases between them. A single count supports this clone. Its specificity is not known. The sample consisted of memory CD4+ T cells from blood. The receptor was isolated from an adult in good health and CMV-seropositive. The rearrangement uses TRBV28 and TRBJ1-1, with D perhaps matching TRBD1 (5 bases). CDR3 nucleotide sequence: TGTGCCGTCAAGGGAGGGGAGCGGACTGAAGCTTTCTTT. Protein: CAVKGGERTEAFF.